Each of the 18 T cell receptor beta chains below was sequenced from the same sample in a study of T cell responses to AZD1222 COVID-19 vaccine. The assay was immunoSEQ multiplex PCR, and TCRdb's table has in-frame clones only and misses some. The sample includes around 120,000 clones, about 91% of them seen just once. The material sequenced was peripheral blood, taken on day 0 of AZD1222 vaccination. These TCRs come from an adult in good health.

The chain recombines TRBV10-3 with TRBJ2-3; 8 bases match TRBD2. The germline gives CDR1 ENHRY, CDR2 SYGVKD. The J segment lost 4 bases and the V segment lost 2 bases, leaving 2 bases of the junction unmatched. This CDR3 has 14 residues. In nucleotides, the CDR3 is TGTGCCATCAGTGAGCGGGAGGGGGCAGATACGCAGTATTTT. Protein product: CAISEREGADTQYF.

V gene TRBV6-5 combines with J gene TRBJ1-1; unclear D gene. This CDR3 has 13 amino acids. V was shortened by 7 bases and J by 1 base, with 10 bases between the two germline ends. Germline CDR1 reads MNHEY; CDR2 reads SVGAGI. The CDR3 DNA follows: TGTGCCAGCAACCCCACGCCGAACACTGAAGCTTTCTTT. This gives the protein CASNPTPNTEAFF.

V gene TRBV11-2 combines with J gene TRBJ1-3; weak D call: TRBD1 (5 bases). V was clipped by 6 bases and J by 1 base, with 13 bases between them. Germline CDR1 and CDR2: SGHAT and FQNNGV. The CDR3 totals 15 residues. CDR3 DNA: TGTGCCAGCAGACCAATCCAGGGTTCTGGAAACACCATATATTTT. As protein: CASRPIQGSGNTIYF.

This clone is a singleton in its sample. V gene TRBV28 combines with J gene TRBJ2-1; D perhaps matches TRBD2 (5 bases). V dropped 4 bases and J dropped 14 bases, with 15 bases sitting between them. Germline assignment: CDR1 MDHEN and CDR2 SYDVKM. The CDR3 is made up of 12 amino acids. CDR3 nucleotides: TGTGCCAGCAGTTCCGGACTTCCTAAGGAGTTCTTC. Protein: CASSSGLPKEFF.

This clone was seen just once. The rearrangement uses TRBV15 and TRBJ1-1; perhaps TRBD1 as D (5 bases). The CDR3 length is 13 residues. Trimming left V 1 base short and J 4 bases short, with 7 bases between. CDR1 LNHNV and CDR2 YYDKDF come from the germline V gene (reference sequence). The CDR3 DNA is TGTGCCACCAGCAGAGTGGGGGGCACTGAAGCTTTCTTT. It codes for CATSRVGGTEAFF.

The chain is built from TRBV7-9 and TRBJ1-4; D possibly corresponds to TRBD1 (6 bases). The ends were cut back, 3 bases at V and 17 bases at J, with 16 bases in the middle. Germline CDR1 is SEHNR and CDR2 is FQNEAQ (reference sequence). This CDR3 spans 12 amino acids. The CDR3 loop reads CASSFGDTGEFF. The CDR3 DNA is TGTGCCAGCAGCTTTGGGGACACCGGGGAATTTTTT.

The DNA of the CDR3 is TGTGCCAGCAGTAATCGCGGAGGCTACGAGCAGTACTTC. Amino acid sequence: CASSNRGGYEQYF. This chain uses TRBV6-1 with TRBJ2-7, with D perhaps TRBD2 (5 bases). CDR1 MNHNS and CDR2 SASEGT come from the germline V gene. CDR3 length equals 13 residues. V was cut by 5 bases and J by 3 bases, with 11 bases left in between.

The chain carries TRBV5-4 and TRBJ1-1; weak D call: TRBD1 (5 bases). The germline V gene encodes CDR1 SGHNT and CDR2 YYREEE (reference sequence). The V and J ends lost 3 bases and 3 bases respectively, with 9 bases between them. CDR3 length: 13 amino acids. The CDR3 DNA sequence: TGTGCCAGCAGCTCAGGGAGGGACACTGAAGCTTTCTTT. This translates into CASSSGRDTEAFF.

The chain recombines TRBV7-2 with TRBJ1-1; D is possibly TRBD1 (5 bases). CDR1 is SGHTA and CDR2 is FQGNSA in the germline V gene. Trimming took 7 bases from V and 4 from J, leaving 13 bases between them. The CDR3 is made up of 13 amino acids. The CDR3 nucleotides are TGTGCCAGCAACTTTTTCGGGGCCACTGAAGCTTTCTTT. This gives the protein CASNFFGATEAFF.

This clone was detected a few times. The CDR3 DNA is TGTGCCAGCAGCCAAGAAGGCGTCGGGGGGGGGCGAGTGTCTTCTGGAAACACCATATATTTT. It translates to CASSQEGVGGGRVSSGNTIYF. The chain employs TRBV4-2 and TRBJ1-3; maybe TRBD1 (6 bases). V lost 0 bases and J 1 base, leaving 25 bases between the germline ends. The CDR3 length is 21 residues. In germline, CDR1 is LGHNA, CDR2 YNFKEQ.

The V call is TRBV29-1, the J call TRBJ2-7, with TRBD1 identical over 8 bases. The germline gives CDR1 SQVTM, CDR2 ANQGSEA. Trimming removed 2 bases from V and 3 bases from J; junction bases left unmatched: 3. This CDR3 is built from 13 residues. The CDR3 protein is CSVEPGGSYEQYF. The CDR3 DNA follows: TGCAGCGTTGAACCAGGGGGCAGCTACGAGCAGTACTTC.

The V call is TRBV5-7, the J call TRBJ1-5; no reliable D call. TRBV5-7 is reported as an ORF; its role is uncertain. Trimming removed 1 base at V and 2 bases at J, with 10 bases between. The CDR3 has 15 amino acids. CDR3 sequence: CASSLSGAGNQPQHF. The CDR3 coding sequence is TGTGCCAGCAGCTTGTCGGGAGCTGGCAATCAGCCCCAGCATTTT.

V usage is TRBV29-1 and J usage is TRBJ1-1, with D tentatively TRBD1 (6 bases). The CDR3 length is 14 residues. V dropped 4 bases and J dropped 4 bases, with 16 bases sitting between them. Germline CDR1 reads SQVTM; CDR2 reads ANQGSEA. The CDR3 sequence is CSVGGVGGGTEAFF. DNA for the CDR3: TGCAGCGTTGGTGGGGTAGGGGGAGGCACTGAAGCTTTCTTT.

The rearrangement uses TRBV9 and TRBJ2-2, with D unresolved. V was pared by 1 base and J by 1 base, with 5 bases between. Germline V CDR1 and CDR2: SGDLS, YYNGEE. The CDR3 length is 14 residues. CDR3 residues: CASSVSGNTGELFF. In DNA, the CDR3 is TGTGCCAGCAGCGTATCAGGGAACACCGGGGAGCTGTTTTTT.

The V and J genes are TRBV19 and TRBJ2-4; 10 bases are shared with TRBD2. The CDR3 is 15 residues long. Trimming took 5 bases from V and 8 from J; bases not matched to a gene: 9. Per the germline V gene, CDR1 is LNHDA and CDR2 is SQIVND (reference sequence). CDR3 sequence reads: CASSPILAGTDIQYF. CDR3 DNA: TGTGCCAGTAGTCCCATACTAGCGGGAACGGACATTCAGTACTTC.

CDR3 coding DNA: TGTGCCAGCAGTAGACAGGGGTTCGGGTCACCCCTCCACTTT. It encodes CASSRQGFGSPLHF. V gene TRBV6-5 combines with J gene TRBJ1-6, with 8 positions matching TRBD1. Germline V CDR1 and CDR2: MNHEY, SVGAGI. The V segment lost 5 bases and the J segment 10 bases; nucleotides outside the gene matches: 7. The CDR3 has 14 amino acids.

This rearrangement joins TRBV5-1 to TRBJ2-7, with 11 positions matching TRBD2. Trimming at V came to 4 bases and at J to 2 bases, leaving 5 bases not matched to a gene. Germline V gene data show CDR1 as SGHRS and CDR2 as YFSETQ. The CDR3 extends over 15 amino acids. CDR3 region: CASSPRLAGTYEQYF. The DNA of the CDR3 is TGCGCCAGCAGCCCAAGACTAGCGGGAACCTACGAGCAGTACTTC.

CDR3 sequence: CASSGGTGRTEKLFF. The CDR3, as DNA: TGTGCCAGCAGTGGGGGGACAGGGAGGACTGAAAAACTGTTTTTT. The chain couples TRBV27 to TRBJ1-4, with 9 bases that match TRBD1. From germline, CDR1 is MNHEY and CDR2 SMNVEV (reference sequence). J lost 7 bases, V lost 5 bases, and 8 bases had no gene match. This CDR3 is 15 amino acids long.